What follows describes a single T cell receptor beta chain. Its antigen is undetermined. This sample was taken from a study of OX40 agonist ivuxolimab in advanced cancers. Overall study: While on treatment, patients had intravenous ivuxolimab at 0.01 to 10 mg/kg every 2 weeks.

Profiling relied on immunoSEQ multiplex PCR, and the TCRdb table lists in-frame clones only, not all of them. The repertoire holds tens of thousands of clones, with 80% as singletons. Germline CDR1 is GTSNPN and CDR2 is SVGIG (reference sequence). The ends were cut back, 3 bases at V and 10 bases at J, with 10 bases in the middle. The CDR3 totals 11 residues. Overall study results and limits: CD4+ T cells averaged fewer expanded clones than CD8+ T cells.

This chain uses TRBV30 with TRBJ2-1; D not resolved. The TCR originated in an adult with an advanced solid tumor such as melanoma, head and neck, liver or kidney cancer. The source was CD4+ or CD8+ T cells sorted from blood, collected in a trial of the OX40 agonist ivuxolimab. CDR3 DNA sequence: TGTGCCTGGAGCGGAATGATGGAGCAGTTCTTC. This codes for CAWSGMMEQFF.